The 3 T cell receptor beta chains in this list originate from one sample, sequenced in a study of naive and memory T cell subsets. The SP2 primer and nested alpha and beta constant region primers amplified ligated cDNA in four rounds. TCRdb itself ran the UMI-ligation and nested PCR reads through MiXCR, one entry per CDR3 protein. The repertoire consists of tens of thousands of distinct CDR3 sequences, with more than 9.5% occurring once and the leading ten covering roughly 3.6%. Treatment meaning: skin biopsy from PPD injection site in Mantoux-positive individual. The library had UMIs added by 3' ligation of an oligonucleotide to TCR cDNA. The starting material was skin, obtained from a tuberculin skin test site. All receptors come from an adult in good health.

This clonotype was observed a handful of times. V gene TRBV5-1 combines with J gene TRBJ2-7; 8 bases map to TRBD1. After removal of 2 bases from V and 3 bases from J, the junction contained 13 bases not matched to a gene. Germline loops: CDR1 SGHRS, CDR2 YFSETQ. This CDR3 comprises 17 residues. CDR3 in DNA: TGCGCCAGCAGCTTAACTACTACCGGGACAGGTTTCTACGAGCAGTACTTC. It codes for CASSLTTTGTGFYEQYF.

This clonotype was counted many times. The rearrangement uses TRBV5-1 and TRBJ2-7; the D gene is possibly TRBD2 (5 bases). There are 14 residues in the CDR3. CDR1 and CDR2 (germline): SGHRS, YFSETQ. Trimming removed 2 bases at V and 6 bases at J, with 15 bases between. CDR3 DNA sequence: TGCGCCAGCAGCTTTGGAGGTCGTGCCCGCGAGCAGTACTTC. Protein: CASSFGGRAREQYF. Drawing the rest from reference TRBV5-1 and TRBJ2-7, the complete variable domain is KAGVTQTPRYLIKTRGQQVTLSCSPISGHRSVSWYQQTPGQGLQFLFEYFSETQRNKGNFPGRFSGRQFSNSRSEMNVSTLELGDSALYLCASSFGGRAREQYFGPGTRLTVT.

This clonotype was found a few times. The chain combines TRBV7-8 with TRBJ2-5; TRBD2 matches 8 bases. The CDR3 extends over 18 amino acids. The trim removed 2 bases at V and 6 bases at J, leaving 17 bases unmatched. CDR1 and CDR2 from the germline V gene are SGHVS and FQNEAQ. The CDR3 coding sequence is TGTGCCAGCAGCTTACGACTGGGACTTCGCGGGAGGAGGAAGACCCAGTACTTC. Its translation is CASSLRLGLRGRRKTQYF.